Shown below are 23 T cell receptor beta chains from a single sample sequenced in a study of OX40 agonist ivuxolimab in advanced cancers. Method: immunoSEQ multiplex PCR; TCRdb's copy keeps in-frame clones and lacks some. The sample carries 70,000 to 90,000 clones, about 88% recorded once. Source: CD4+ or CD8+ T cells sorted from blood, taken in a trial of the OX40 agonist ivuxolimab. The receptor set was obtained from an adult with an advanced solid tumor such as melanoma, head and neck, liver or kidney cancer.

This chain joins TRBV7-2 and TRBJ2-3; D call uncertain. CDR1 SGHTA and CDR2 FQGNSA come from the germline V gene. CDR3 length: 12 residues. Trimming took 5 bases from V and 4 from J, leaving 7 bases between them. The CDR3, as DNA: TGTGCCAGCAGCGCGCTATCAGATACGCAGTATTTT. Translating it yields CASSALSDTQYF.

The rearrangement joins TRBV4-1 to TRBJ2-2, with no clear D. Germline assignment: CDR1 MGHRA and CDR2 YSYEKL. Trimming cost V 4 bases and J 0 bases, with 9 bases left between them. The CDR3 runs to 15 residues. The CDR3 bases are TGCGCCAGCAGCCCGACAAAGCCGAACACCGGGGAGCTGTTTTTT. This gives the protein CASSPTKPNTGELFF.

This chain connects TRBV18 to TRBJ1-6; no clear D. Germline values: CDR1 KGHSH, CDR2 LQKENI. CDR3 length: 15 amino acids. Trimming removed 4 bases at V and 9 bases at J, with 16 bases between. CDR3 sequence reads: CASSQARGTASPLHF. The CDR3 DNA reads TGTGCCAGCTCACAGGCCAGAGGTACTGCTTCACCCCTCCACTTT.

This clone was counted only a few times. V is TRBV7-9 and J is TRBJ2-1; D uncertain. Per germline, CDR1 SEHNR and CDR2 FQNEAQ (reference sequence). V shed 1 base and J shed 8 bases, with 12 bases lying between them. The CDR3 contains 14 residues. CDR3 loop: CASSLGANVDEQFF. The CDR3 bases are TGTGCCAGCAGCTTAGGGGCAAACGTCGATGAGCAGTTCTTC.

A few counts support this clone. This chain joins TRBV5-1 and TRBJ2-2; D gene unclear. V lost 3 bases, J lost 5 bases, and 11 bases lay in between. The CDR3 extends over 14 amino acids. Per the germline V gene, CDR1 is SGHRS and CDR2 is YFSETQ. Here the CDR3 reads CASSSGRDTGELFF. Here the CDR3 DNA reads TGCGCCAGCAGCTCAGGACGAGATACCGGGGAGCTGTTTTTT. The full variable domain, its missing parts supplied by reference TRBV5-1 and TRBJ2-2, is KAGVTQTPRYLIKTRGQQVTLSCSPISGHRSVSWYQQTPGQGLQFLFEYFSETQRNKGNFPGRFSGRQFSNSRSEMNVSTLELGDSALYLCASSSGRDTGELFFGEGSRLTVL.

V and J are TRBV6-4 and TRBJ2-5; TRBD1 matches at 8 bases. This CDR3 comprises 13 residues. Germline V gene sequence: CDR1 MRHNA, CDR2 SNTAGT. The V and J ends lost 2 bases and 6 bases, in that order; junction bases with no gene match: 2. The CDR3 reads CASSDGQGKTQYF. In DNA form, the CDR3 reads TGTGCCAGCAGTGACGGACAGGGAAAGACCCAGTACTTC.

The gene calls are TRBV18 and TRBJ2-5, with D possibly being TRBD2 (6 bases). Germline loops: CDR1 KGHSH, CDR2 LQKENI. The CDR3 totals 13 residues. V gave up 3 bases and J gave up 4 bases, with 9 bases separating them. CDR3 residues: CASSPGLTETQYF. The CDR3 coding sequence is TGTGCCAGCTCACCGGGACTTACAGAGACCCAGTACTTC.

The chain joins TRBV6-6 to TRBJ1-1; maybe TRBD1 (5 bases). Germline CDR1 MNHNY, CDR2 SVGAGI (reference sequence). Trimming stripped 4 bases from V and 8 bases from J, with 23 bases between. CDR3 size: 16 residues. The CDR3 sequence is CASSSSMGPAGAEAFF. CDR3 bases: TGTGCCAGCAGTTCTTCCATGGGACCGGCAGGAGCAGAAGCTTTCTTT.

In the case of this clone: The same CDR3 also results from other DNA sequences found in this sample. The chain joins TRBV18 to TRBJ2-7; 11 bases map to TRBD1. This CDR3 has 15 amino acids. Trimming took 0 bases from V and 3 from J; bases not matched to a gene: 1. In germline, CDR1 is KGHSH, CDR2 LQKENI. The CDR3 DNA is TGTGCCAGCTCACCACCTGGGACAGGGGGCTACGAGCAGTACTTC. Translation gives CASSPPGTGGYEQYF.

This clone came up once. This chain links TRBV30 with TRBJ2-1; a weak D match, TRBD1 (6 bases). From germline, CDR1 is GTSNPN and CDR2 SVGIG (reference sequence). Deletions cut 3 bases from V and 0 bases from J, with 9 bases between. This CDR3 comprises 14 residues. This CDR3 is CAWRGTNSYNEQFF. As DNA, the CDR3 is TGTGCCTGGAGGGGGACAAACTCCTACAATGAGCAGTTCTTC.

The chain has TRBV30 and TRBJ2-7, with D unresolved. Germline assignment: CDR1 GTSNPN and CDR2 SVGIG (reference sequence). The CDR3 runs to 13 residues. Deletions cut 5 bases from V and 4 bases from J, with 15 bases between. In nucleotides, the CDR3 is TGTGCCTGGTCCGGACCGGGTGTGTACGAGCAGTACTTC. This sequence encodes CAWSGPGVYEQYF.

V usage is TRBV23-1 and J usage is TRBJ1-2, with 7 bases fitting TRBD1. TRBV23-1 is placed among ORFs of uncertain function. V gave up 5 bases and J gave up 8 bases; unmatched junction bases: 8. This CDR3 has 13 residues. CDR3 coding DNA: TGCGCCAGCAGTACCGGGACAGACGAGGGCTACACCTTC. Its protein product is CASSTGTDEGYTF.

The V and J genes are TRBV5-3 and TRBJ2-2; 7 bases line up with TRBD1. TRBV5-3 is an open reading frame, and its role is uncertain. The CDR3 length is 16 residues. With V trimmed by 3 bases and J by 5 bases, 10 bases remained unmatched. The CDR3, as DNA: TGTGCCAGAAGCTACCCCGGGACAGCACGTACCGGGGAGCTGTTTTTT. Encoded protein: CARSYPGTARTGELFF.

This chain uses TRBV6-5 with TRBJ1-2; D unresolved. The CDR3 totals 15 residues. Germline-derived CDR1 and CDR2 are MNHEY and SVGAGI. V was shortened by 5 bases and J by 4 bases, with 17 bases between the two germline ends. This CDR3 is CASSPDPKTSYGYTF. CDR3 coding DNA: TGTGCCAGCAGTCCGGACCCTAAGACTAGCTATGGCTACACCTTC.

The V and J genes are TRBV7-2 and TRBJ2-7, with 8 bases matching TRBD1. The CDR3 runs 13 residues. Germline-derived CDR1 and CDR2 are SGHTA and FQGNSA. Trimming at V came to 5 bases and at J to 3 bases, leaving 3 bases not matched to a gene. CDR3: CASSRGQGYEQYF. The CDR3 DNA follows: TGTGCCAGCAGCCGCGGACAGGGCTACGAGCAGTACTTC.

The genes are TRBV28 and TRBJ2-6; 8 nucleotides align to TRBD1. Germline V lookup: CDR1 MDHEN, CDR2 SYDVKM. CDR3 length: 18 amino acids. V trimming: 7 bases; J trimming: 4 bases; junction bases outside the gene matches: 15. The CDR3 DNA follows: TGTGCCAGCACCCATGGGCCAGGGGGCGCGAACGGGGCCAACGTCCTGACTTTC. Translated: CASTHGPGGANGANVLTF.

The chain uses TRBV20-1 and TRBJ2-3; no clear D gene. CDR1 and CDR2 from the germline V gene are DFQATT and SNEGSKA (reference sequence). This CDR3 region has 11 residues. Trimming stripped 6 bases from V and 7 bases from J, with 11 bases between. CDR3 in DNA: TGCAGTGCGCCGCATGGCAATACGCAGTATTTT. It codes for CSAPHGNTQYF.

The chain joins TRBV5-5 to TRBJ1-5; D ambiguous. The CDR3 is 15 residues long. Germline V gene lookup returns CDR1 SGHKS and CDR2 YYEKEE (reference sequence). V was cut by 0 bases and J by 10 bases, with 17 bases left in between. The CDR3 reads CASSLAAETPTPQHF. CDR3 DNA sequence: TGTGCCAGCAGCTTGGCCGCAGAGACCCCTACTCCCCAGCATTTT.

The V and J genes are TRBV6-1 and TRBJ1-2; D is unclear. The V gene lost 7 bases and the J gene lost 7 bases, with 13 bases spanning the gap. CDR3 length: 12 residues. In germline, CDR1 is MNHNS, CDR2 SASEGT. The CDR3 DNA reads TGTGCCAGCAAAGACCCGTTGGCTGGCTACACCTTC. Its protein is CASKDPLAGYTF.

The chain links TRBV6-5 to TRBJ1-6; maybe TRBD1 (5 bases). CDR1 MNHEY and CDR2 SVGAGI come from the germline V gene. The ends were cut back, 0 bases at V and 7 bases at J, with 7 bases in the middle. CDR3 size: 14 residues. CDR3 amino acids: CASSYSSGNSPLHF. The CDR3 nucleotides read TGTGCCAGCAGTTACTCGTCAGGGAATTCACCCCTCCACTTT.

The chain has TRBV5-5 and TRBJ2-7; 9 positions agree with TRBD1. CDR3 length equals 15 residues. The V and J ends lost 6 bases and 0 bases, in that order; junction bases with no gene match: 7. Germline assignment: CDR1 SGHKS and CDR2 YYEKEE (reference sequence). The CDR3: CASTTTGGPSYEQYF. The DNA for the CDR3 is TGTGCCAGCACCACGACAGGGGGGCCCTCCTACGAGCAGTACTTC.

The rearrangement links TRBV7-2 to TRBJ2-1, with 8 bases matching TRBD2. This CDR3 is built from 15 residues. V lost 1 base and J lost 7; bases outside the gene matches: 6. Germline loops: CDR1 SGHTA, CDR2 FQGNSA. CDR3: CASSLDSGVGNEQFF. CDR3 nucleotides: TGTGCCAGCAGCTTAGATAGCGGGGTAGGAAATGAGCAGTTCTTC.

In this sample, this clone turned up once. V gene TRBV5-1 combines with J gene TRBJ2-6; possibly TRBD2 for D (5 bases). The ends were cut back, 0 bases at V and 1 base at J, with 14 bases in the middle. Germline CDR1 and CDR2: SGHRS and YFSETQ. CDR3 length equals 18 residues. The CDR3 bases are TGCGCCAGCAGCTTGGGGTATGGTGAGGGTTCTGGGGCCAACGTCCTGACTTTC. Encoded protein: CASSLGYGEGSGANVLTF.